This note documents a single T cell receptor beta chain sequence. Its antigen is not known. This entry is derived from a study of cytomegalovirus exposure and HLA in healthy donors. Study outcomes and limitations: A likely sequencing artifact accounted for one observed cluster of highly shared sequence variants.

Deletions cut 6 bases from V and 7 bases from J, with 13 bases between. This CDR3 region has 13 residues. Per germline, CDR1 SGHNT and CDR2 YYREEE (reference sequence). The PCR used 60 Vbeta and 13 Jbeta primers. TCRdb keeps only in-frame clones here, not all; method: immunoSEQ multiplex PCR. The sample holds approximately 110,000 clones, around three quarters seen once. What was sequenced was PBMCs. The V and J genes are TRBV5-4 and TRBJ2-2, with D perhaps TRBD2 (5 bases). This receptor was identified in a woman aged 40 to 49 in good health and CMV-seronegative. CDR3 in amino acids: CASNDWAGGELFF. The CDR3 DNA reads TGTGCCAGCAACGACTGGGCGGGCGGGGAGCTGTTTTTT.